This TCR beta chain derives from a study of blood T cell repertoires in COVID-19. Turning to the study itself: From the United States, Italy and Spain came samples of acute and convalescent COVID-19. Nucleic acid was either cDNA or gDNA, and it came from T cells, B-cell-depleted T cells, or PBMCs.

The CDR3 contains 13 residues. Germline V gene sequence: CDR1 SNHLY, CDR2 FYNNEI. V gave up 9 bases and J gave up 8 bases; unmatched junction bases: 6. Generated by immunoSEQ multiplex PCR, the TCRdb table keeps only in-frame clones and is missing some. The sample carries hundreds of thousands of clones, more than 70% recorded once. Sample: peripheral blood. This chain connects TRBV2 to TRBJ1-6; 8 nucleotides line up with TRBD1. The receptor's source is a woman in her forties or fifties with acute or convalescent COVID-19. CDR3 nucleotides: TGTGCCAGTCAGACAGGGGAGGATTCACCCCTCCACTTT. It translates to CASQTGEDSPLHF.